The 31 T cell receptor beta chains listed next were all sequenced from one sample in a study of OX40 agonist ivuxolimab in advanced cancers. Generated by immunoSEQ multiplex PCR, the TCRdb table keeps only in-frame clones and is missing some. Here the sample spans 65,000 to 80,000 clones, 86% being singletons. The source material was CD4+ or CD8+ T cells sorted from blood, sampled in a trial of the OX40 agonist ivuxolimab. The receptors shown here come from an adult with an advanced solid tumor such as melanoma, head and neck, liver or kidney cancer.

The chain carries TRBV10-3 and TRBJ1-1; possible D gene TRBD1, 5 bases. Trimming stripped 9 bases from V and 0 bases from J, with 11 bases between. Germline CDR1 is ENHRY and CDR2 is SYGVKD. The CDR3 covers 13 residues. The CDR3 DNA sequence: TGTGCCATTCAAACAGGTCTGAACACTGAAGCTTTCTTT. Its protein product is CAIQTGLNTEAFF.

The chain is built from TRBV7-2 and TRBJ2-7, with 7 bases that match TRBD1. CDR3 size: 16 residues. Germline assignment: CDR1 SGHTA and CDR2 FQGNSA. The ends lost 1 base at V and 5 bases at J; junction bases unmatched: 11. The CDR3 loop reads CASSLGNGGRGNEQYF. CDR3 in DNA: TGTGCCAGCAGCTTAGGCAACGGCGGCAGGGGGAACGAGCAGTACTTC.

This rearrangement joins TRBV11-1 to TRBJ1-2; 7 nucleotides agree with TRBD1. Unmatched junction bases numbered 11, after V lost 4 bases and J lost 9 bases. This CDR3 has 14 residues. Germline CDR1 SGHAT, CDR2 FQDESV (reference sequence). The DNA for the CDR3 is TGTGCCAGCAGCTGGACAGGTTCAGATAGAAGCTACACCTTC. This sequence encodes CASSWTGSDRSYTF.

CDR3 loop: CASSSRTNQNEQYF. For the CDR3, the DNA is TGTGCCAGCAGCTCCCGGACTAACCAAAACGAGCAGTACTTC. The V gene is TRBV11-3, the J gene TRBJ2-7; maybe TRBD2 (6 bases). CDR1 and CDR2 from the germline V gene are SGHNT and YENEEA. Trimming removed 4 bases at V and 5 bases at J, with 15 bases between. The CDR3 has 14 residues.

This rearrangement joins TRBV6-5 to TRBJ1-5; D ambiguous. The V end was cut by 2 bases, the J end by 8 bases, with 10 bases between. The CDR3 consists of 13 residues. Germline-derived CDR1 and CDR2 are MNHEY and SVGAGI. Here the CDR3 reads CASSYDGVKPQHF. CDR3 bases: TGTGCCAGCAGTTACGATGGGGTTAAGCCCCAGCATTTT.

The chain joins TRBV5-1 to TRBJ2-7, with D perhaps being TRBD1 or TRBD2 (6 bases each). Trimming pared 1 base from V and 0 bases from J, leaving 11 bases between. Germline lookup yields CDR1 SGHRS and CDR2 YFSETQ. The CDR3 covers 15 residues. CDR3 DNA: TGCGCCAGCAGCTTGTCGGGGGCTAACTCCTACGAGCAGTACTTC. This translates into CASSLSGANSYEQYF.

The chain recombines TRBV9 with TRBJ2-7, with D possibly matching TRBD1 (6 bases). CDR3 length: 15 amino acids. Germline V lookup: CDR1 SGDLS, CDR2 YYNGEE. V shed 4 bases and J shed 7 bases, with 21 bases lying between them. The CDR3: CASSTKTGHTVEQYF. For the CDR3, the DNA is TGTGCCAGCAGCACCAAGACAGGACACACGGTGGAGCAGTACTTC. The variable domain in full, with the rest retrieved from reference TRBV9 and TRBJ2-7, is DSGVTQTPKHLITATGQRVTLRCSPRSGDLSVYWYQQSLDQGLQFLIQYYNGEERAKGNILERFSAQQFPDLHSELNLSSLELGDSALYFCASSTKTGHTVEQYFGPGTRLTVT.

V and J are TRBV4-1 and TRBJ2-3; 8 bases line up with TRBD1. This CDR3 is 16 amino acids long. J gave up 2 bases and V 4 bases, and 8 bases lay outside the gene matches. The germline V gene has CDR1 MGHRA and CDR2 YSYEKL. In DNA, the CDR3 is TGCGCCAGCAGCCTGTCCCCGGACAGGGACACAGATACGCAGTATTTT. Translating gives CASSLSPDRDTDTQYF.

V and J are TRBV6-5 and TRBJ1-2, with 8 bases fitting TRBD1. J lost 4 bases, V lost 2 bases, and 6 bases had no gene match. CDR1 is MNHEY, CDR2 SVGAGI, per germline. The CDR3 totals 15 residues. CDR3 sequence: CASSYPNRGIYGYTF. CDR3 bases: TGTGCCAGCAGTTACCCGAACAGGGGGATCTATGGCTACACCTTC.

This clone has only one observation. This rearrangement joins TRBV5-4 to TRBJ2-1, with 10 bases fitting TRBD2. Germline lookup yields CDR1 SGHNT and CDR2 YYREEE (reference sequence). The CDR3 runs 15 residues. V shed 4 bases, J shed 9 bases, and the junction held 10 bases outside the gene matches. The CDR3 region is CASSQRGAGGGEQFF. The CDR3 DNA follows: TGTGCCAGCAGCCAGCGGGGAGCGGGAGGGGGTGAGCAGTTCTTC.

This chain connects TRBV7-3 to TRBJ1-2, with D perhaps TRBD1 (5 bases). Germline CDR1 and CDR2: SGHTA and FQGTGA. V gave up 2 bases and J gave up 0 bases, with 7 bases separating them. This CDR3 is built from 14 residues. Written as DNA, the CDR3 is TGTGCCAGCAGCTTAGGGACCTCTAACTATGGCTACACCTTC. Translation gives CASSLGTSNYGYTF.

The chain carries TRBV6-6 and TRBJ1-1; a weak D match, TRBD1 (5 bases). The germline CDR1 and CDR2 sequences are MNHNY and SVGAGI (reference sequence). The V gene lost 5 bases and the J gene lost 0 bases, with 10 bases spanning the gap. This CDR3 is 14 amino acids long. The CDR3 DNA reads as TGTGCCAGCAGTGACGGGGGTTTGAACACTGAAGCTTTCTTT. It codes for CASSDGGLNTEAFF.

The rearrangement joins TRBV7-3 to TRBJ2-5; unclear D gene. CDR1 and CDR2 (germline): SGHTA, FQGTGA. The CDR3 is 13 amino acids. Trimming removed 5 bases from V and 1 base from J, with 8 bases in between. The CDR3, as DNA: TGTGCCAGCAGCAGGAACAGCCAAGAGACCCAGTACTTC. Residues: CASSRNSQETQYF.

The V gene is TRBV7-2, the J gene TRBJ1-1; D is undetermined. Trimming shortened V by 4 bases and J by 0 bases, and 6 bases separated the two germline ends. CDR1 and CDR2 from the germline V gene are SGHTA and FQGNSA. The CDR3 sequence is 13 residues long. The DNA for the CDR3 is TGTGCCAGCAGCTCTCAAATGAACACTGAAGCTTTCTTT. This gives the protein CASSSQMNTEAFF.

This chain uses TRBV2 with TRBJ1-4; 9 bases agree with TRBD1. There are 15 residues in the CDR3. The germline gives CDR1 SNHLY, CDR2 FYNNEI. V was pared by 4 bases and J by 6 bases, with 6 bases of the junction left unmatched. The CDR3 DNA reads as TGTGCCAGCAGTGGCCGGGACAGGGAAGATGAAAAACTGTTTTTT. Residues: CASSGRDREDEKLFF.

The chain is built from TRBV7-2 and TRBJ2-6; D call uncertain. Germline V gene sequence: CDR1 SGHTA, CDR2 FQGNSA. V lost 3 bases to trimming and J lost 0 bases, with 6 bases between them. This CDR3 spans 15 amino acids. Here the CDR3 DNA reads TGTGCCAGCAGCTTCGGCGGCTCTGGGGCCAACGTCCTGACTTTC. The encoded protein is CASSFGGSGANVLTF.

This rearrangement joins TRBV5-1 to TRBJ2-3; D might be TRBD1 or TRBD2, each matching 6 bases. From germline, CDR1 is SGHRS and CDR2 YFSETQ. This CDR3 contains 18 residues. Trimming took 4 bases from V and 0 from J, leaving 21 bases between them. CDR3 amino acids: CASSAPAGTLVSTDTQYF. For the CDR3, the DNA is TGCGCCAGCAGCGCCCCGGCGGGGACACTGGTTAGCACAGATACGCAGTATTTT.

The chain employs TRBV4-1 and TRBJ1-2; D uncertain. The V gene's germline CDR1 is MGHRA and CDR2 YSYEKL. Trimming removed 0 bases from V and 4 bases from J, with 12 bases in between. CDR3 length: 15 amino acids. The CDR3 DNA is TGCGCCAGCAGCCAAGACCGTTCAGCTTTCTATGGCTACACCTTC. This codes for CASSQDRSAFYGYTF.

This rearrangement joins TRBV2 to TRBJ2-2, with a tentative D call TRBD1 (6 bases). V was shortened by 7 bases and J by 0 bases, with 9 bases between the two germline ends. Germline V gene sequence: CDR1 SNHLY, CDR2 FYNNEI. The CDR3 is 14 residues long. Here the CDR3 DNA reads TGTGCCAGCACGAACAGGGCGAACACCGGGGAGCTGTTTTTT. Translating it yields CASTNRANTGELFF.

This chain uses TRBV7-6 with TRBJ2-1, with 10 nucleotides matching TRBD2. Germline CDR1 and CDR2: SGHVS and FNYEAQ. This CDR3 region has 15 residues. Unmatched junction bases numbered 1, after V lost 3 bases and J lost 2 bases. This CDR3 is CASSFLAGAYNEQFF. CDR3 nucleotide sequence: TGTGCCAGCAGCTTCCTAGCGGGGGCCTACAATGAGCAGTTCTTC.

This rearrangement joins TRBV12-2 to TRBJ1-3. TRBV12-2 counts as a pseudogene. The CDR3 has 14 amino acids. The CDR3 protein is CASRFGRNRNTIYF. The CDR3 nucleotides are TGTGCAAGTCGCTTTGGGCGGAATAGAAACACCATATATTTT.

Note on this clone: Germline is not matched at one junction end, which may reflect a read error. The V gene is TRBV19, the J gene TRBJ1-3; the D gene is possibly TRBD1 (6 bases). CDR1 is LNHDA, CDR2 SQIVND, per germline (reference sequence). The CDR3 is 15 residues long. In nucleotides, the CDR3 is TGTACCAGTAGTATCCAACAGGGTCGTGGAAACACCATATATTTT. Translated, it gives CTSSIQQGRGNTIYF.

The V and J genes are TRBV10-3 and TRBJ2-1; 7 positions match TRBD1. CDR3 length: 14 residues. Germline V lookup: CDR1 ENHRY, CDR2 SYGVKD. With V trimmed by 2 bases and J by 8 bases, 6 bases remained unmatched. CDR3 sequence reads: CAISERQGSDEQFF. CDR3 nucleotides: TGTGCCATCAGTGAGAGACAGGGCAGCGATGAGCAGTTCTTC.

The chain combines TRBV7-2 with TRBJ2-1; 7 nucleotides line up with TRBD2. The CDR3 runs 15 residues. Germline V gene lookup returns CDR1 SGHTA and CDR2 FQGNSA. Trimming took 2 bases from V and 3 from J; bases not matched to a gene: 4. CDR3: CASSLRVAGYNEQFF. The CDR3 coding sequence is TGTGCCAGCAGCTTAAGAGTAGCGGGCTACAATGAGCAGTTCTTC.

This clone was observed at least ten times. The chain has TRBV27 and TRBJ2-5; D is unresolved. Trimming stripped 0 bases from V and 5 bases from J, with 7 bases between. CDR3 length: 13 amino acids. In germline, CDR1 is MNHEY, CDR2 SMNVEV (reference sequence). DNA for the CDR3: TGTGCCAGCAGTTTATCGTCCTGGGAGACCCAGTACTTC. Amino acid sequence: CASSLSSWETQYF.

This chain connects TRBV27 to TRBJ2-7; 14 bases are a match to TRBD2. There are 17 residues in the CDR3. Germline V gene sequence: CDR1 MNHEY, CDR2 SMNVEV (reference sequence). J gave up 5 bases and V 7 bases, and 13 bases lay outside the gene matches. The CDR3 spells CASIPRWGLAGAHEQYF. CDR3 sequence (DNA): TGTGCCAGCATCCCCCGTTGGGGACTAGCGGGGGCCCACGAGCAGTACTTC.

The V and J genes are TRBV11-1 and TRBJ1-2; perhaps TRBD1 as D (5 bases). The CDR3 length is 12 residues. Germline V lookup: CDR1 SGHAT, CDR2 FQDESV (reference sequence). Trimming cost V 3 bases and J 5 bases, with 7 bases left between them. The chain's CDR3 is CASSLGRYGYTF. CDR3 nucleotides: TGTGCCAGCAGCTTGGGGCGGTATGGCTACACCTTC.

The chain recombines TRBV4-2 with TRBJ1-3; D unclear. The CDR3 extends over 17 amino acids. Trimming removed 4 bases from V and 0 bases from J, with 16 bases in between. Per germline, CDR1 LGHNA and CDR2 YNFKEQ. The CDR3 bases are TGTGCCAGCAGCCCGAGGGCAATCGACCTCTCTGGAAACACCATATATTTT. This codes for CASSPRAIDLSGNTIYF.

The chain carries TRBV5-4 and TRBJ2-5; D is possibly TRBD2 (7 bases). Per the germline V gene, CDR1 is SGHNT and CDR2 is YYREEE (reference sequence). The germline V and J ends were trimmed by 4 bases and 1 base, with 20 bases remaining between them. The CDR3 totals 17 residues. Here the CDR3 reads CASSPRGGGGVQETQYF. The CDR3 DNA is TGTGCCAGCAGCCCACGAGGGGGGGGAGGAGTCCAAGAGACCCAGTACTTC.

The rearrangement links TRBV19 to TRBJ1-3; a possible D gene is TRBD1 (6 bases). Germline loops: CDR1 LNHDA, CDR2 SQIVND (reference sequence). Deletions cut 6 bases from V and 0 bases from J, with 12 bases between. This CDR3 is 15 amino acids long. CDR3: CASRGRGHSGNTIYF. The DNA of the CDR3 is TGTGCCAGTAGAGGCAGGGGCCACTCTGGAAACACCATATATTTT.

The CDR3 sequence is CASSFGQNTEAFF. The CDR3 DNA reads as TGTGCCAGCAGCTTTGGACAGAACACTGAAGCTTTCTTT. The chain employs TRBV4-2 and TRBJ1-1, with a weak D call TRBD1 (5 bases). Germline CDR1 and CDR2: LGHNA and YNFKEQ. The CDR3 totals 13 residues. V was trimmed by 5 bases and J by 1 base, leaving 8 bases between them.